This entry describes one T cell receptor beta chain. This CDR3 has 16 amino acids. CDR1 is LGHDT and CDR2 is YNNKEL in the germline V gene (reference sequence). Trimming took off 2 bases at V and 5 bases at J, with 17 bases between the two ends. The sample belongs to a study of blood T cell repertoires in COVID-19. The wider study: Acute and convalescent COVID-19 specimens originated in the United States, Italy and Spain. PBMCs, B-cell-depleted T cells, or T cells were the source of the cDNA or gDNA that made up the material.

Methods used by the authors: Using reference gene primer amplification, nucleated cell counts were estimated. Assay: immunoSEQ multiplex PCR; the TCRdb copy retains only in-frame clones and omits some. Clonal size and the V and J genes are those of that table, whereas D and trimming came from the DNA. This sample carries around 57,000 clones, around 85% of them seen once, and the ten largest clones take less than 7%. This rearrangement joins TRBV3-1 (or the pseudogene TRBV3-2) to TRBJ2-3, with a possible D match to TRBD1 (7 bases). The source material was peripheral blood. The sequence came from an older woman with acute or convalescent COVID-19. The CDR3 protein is CASSQFRGELLDTQYF. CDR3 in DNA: TGTGCCAGCAGCCAATTCAGGGGGGAGTTATTAGATACGCAGTATTTT.